These 26 T cell receptor beta chains were all obtained from the same sample, sequenced in a study of Graves' ophthalmopathy and Graves' hyperthyroidism. For repertoire sequencing, the TCR beta CDR3 regions were amplified from RNA transcripts. First-round RT-PCR with HTBI primers preceded a second-round multiplex PCR. TCRdb redid the calling of the multiplex PCR reads with MiXCR, one entry per CDR3 protein. The sample carries around 590,000 distinct CDR3 sequences, 35% to 40% recorded once. Sequencing was done on a sample of peripheral blood or thyroid tissue (not recorded which). The receptors shown here come from an adult man with Graves' hyperthyroidism.

This clonotype was found many times. The chain employs TRBV7-3 and TRBJ1-1; the match to TRBD1 covers 7 bases. This CDR3 is 13 amino acids long. Germline V gives CDR1 SGHTA, CDR2 FQGTGA. The trim removed 2 bases at V and 7 bases at J, leaving 4 bases unmatched. CDR3 sequence reads: CASSLGTDDEAFF. The CDR3 DNA follows: TGTGCCAGCAGCTTAGGGACAGACGATGAAGCTTTCTTT.

The V call is TRBV16, the J call TRBJ2-7; D could derive from TRBD1 or TRBD2 (6 bases each). The germline V and J ends were trimmed by 5 bases and 3 bases, with 14 bases remaining between them. The CDR3 has 14 residues. The V gene's germline CDR1 is KGHSY and CDR2 FQNENV. Here the CDR3 DNA reads TGTGCCAGCAGCTTCCAAAGGGGGGACTACGAGCAGTACTTC. This encodes CASSFQRGDYEQYF.

This clonotype was seen many times. V usage is TRBV9 and J usage is TRBJ1-1, with TRBD1 matching over 9 bases. The length of the CDR3 is 15 residues. V lost 1 base to trimming and J lost 7 bases; unmatched junction nucleotides: 8. Germline-derived CDR1 and CDR2 are SGDLS and YYNGEE. In DNA, the CDR3 is TGTGCCAGCAGCGTAACGGACAGGGGTGTGGGTGAAGCTTTCTTT. Protein product: CASSVTDRGVGEAFF.

The J gene is TRBJ1-2, the V gene TRBV20-1; weak D call: TRBD1 (5 bases). The germline V and J ends were trimmed by 3 bases and 7 bases, with 12 bases remaining between them. The CDR3 has 12 amino acids. Germline V gene data show CDR1 as DFQATT and CDR2 as SNEGSKA (reference sequence). CDR3 amino acids: CSARGLRGGYTF. CDR3 coding DNA: TGCAGTGCTAGGGGGCTGCGGGGTGGCTACACCTTC.

This clonotype turned up a few times. The chain links TRBV5-4 to TRBJ1-2, with 8 bases lining up with TRBD1. The CDR3 length is 14 residues. Per germline, CDR1 SGHNT and CDR2 YYREEE (reference sequence). Losses at the gene ends were 3 bases for V and 4 bases for J; bases not matched to a gene: 5. The CDR3 loop reads CASSSETGAYGYTF. CDR3 nucleotides: TGTGCCAGCAGCTCCGAGACAGGGGCCTATGGCTACACCTTC.

The rearrangement links TRBV29-1 to TRBJ1-1; TRBD1 matches at 7 bases. Looked up from germline, CDR1 is SQVTM and CDR2 is ANQGSEA. Trimming cost V 0 bases and J 5 bases; bases outside gene matches: 6. This CDR3 region has 14 residues. Written as DNA, the CDR3 is TGCAGCGTTGAAGATGGGTCCAGGGGGACTGAAGCTTTCTTT. As protein: CSVEDGSRGTEAFF.

This clonotype came up a few times. The CDR3 DNA reads as TGTGCCAGCAGTTACTCGGTAAAAGCCTACGAGCAGTACTTC. As protein: CASSYSVKAYEQYF. The V gene is TRBV6-5, the J gene TRBJ2-7, with D hard to call. Trimming removed 0 bases at V and 2 bases at J, with 8 bases between. The CDR3 length is 14 residues. The germline CDR1 and CDR2 sequences are MNHEY and SVGAGI.

This chain uses TRBV2 with TRBJ2-7, with TRBD1 matching 10 bases. CDR3 length: 13 residues. V lost 4 bases and J lost 5; bases outside the gene matches: 2. Germline values: CDR1 SNHLY, CDR2 FYNNEI. CDR3 sequence: CASSGQGAHEQYF. CDR3 coding DNA: TGTGCCAGCAGTGGACAGGGGGCCCACGAGCAGTACTTC.

This clonotype came up many times. V is TRBV10-3 and J is TRBJ1-5; 11 bases line up with TRBD1. Germline CDR1 and CDR2: ENHRY and SYGVKD. The CDR3 is made up of 15 amino acids. The V segment lost 3 bases and the J segment 6 bases; nucleotides outside the gene matches: 4. The CDR3 nucleotides read TGTGCCATCAGTGAAGGGACAGGGGGGGGTCAGCCCCAGCATTTT. Its translation: CAISEGTGGGQPQHF.

This clonotype was counted at least ten times. The chain employs TRBV20-1 and TRBJ1-5, with D tentatively TRBD1 (6 bases). The CDR3 contains 16 residues. Trimming removed 0 bases at V and 6 bases at J, with 18 bases between. CDR1 DFQATT and CDR2 SNEGSKA come from the germline V gene (reference sequence). CDR3 sequence reads: CSARDGGVGGAQPQHF. CDR3 in DNA: TGCAGTGCTAGAGATGGGGGCGTTGGGGGTGCTCAGCCCCAGCATTTT.

This clonotype has a count of ten or more. This chain uses TRBV20-1 with TRBJ2-2; tentative D call: TRBD2 (6 bases). V was cut by 6 bases and J by 6 bases, with 14 bases left in between. In germline, CDR1 is DFQATT, CDR2 SNEGSKA (reference sequence). The CDR3 extends over 13 amino acids. CDR3 in DNA: TGCAGTGCAACGGGACTTCTTTCCGGGGAGCTGTTTTTT. It is translated as CSATGLLSGELFF.

This clonotype has only a few counts. The genes are TRBV5-4 and TRBJ2-7; 11 bases align to TRBD2. This CDR3 region has 15 residues. V lost 4 bases and J lost 2; bases outside the gene matches: 5. CDR1 is SGHNT, CDR2 YYREEE, per germline (reference sequence). CDR3 protein: CASSLKLAGAYEQYF. DNA of the CDR3: TGTGCCAGCAGCCTGAAACTAGCGGGAGCCTACGAGCAGTACTTC. Using reference TRBV5-4 and TRBJ2-7 for the parts outside the CDR3, the full variable domain is ETGVTQSPTHLIKTRGQQVTLRCSSQSGHNTVSWYQQALGQGPQFIFQYYREEENGRGNFPPRFSGLQFPNYSSELNVNALELDDSALYLCASSLKLAGAYEQYFGPGTRLTVT.

About this clonotype itself: A much larger clone sits a single nucleotide away, making a read error possible. V and J are TRBV7-2 and TRBJ1-1, with D tentatively TRBD1 (5 bases). Germline loops: CDR1 SGHTA, CDR2 FQGNSA. The CDR3 has 15 residues. The CDR3 DNA reads TGTGCCAGCAGCTTATGGAGGGGAGGGAACACTGAAGCTCTCTTT. Translation: CASSLWRGGNTEALF.

This clonotype has a count of ten or more. V usage is TRBV6-6 and J usage is TRBJ2-7; D may be TRBD1 (6 bases). The CDR3 consists of 13 residues. The V gene's germline CDR1 is MNHNY and CDR2 SVGAGI (reference sequence). The V and J ends lost 5 bases and 2 bases respectively, with 10 bases between them. CDR3 residues: CASSRQATYEQYF. In nucleotides, the CDR3 is TGTGCCAGCAGTAGACAGGCGACCTACGAGCAGTACTTC.

This clonotype was recorded at least ten times. This chain uses TRBV12-3 or TRBV12-4 with TRBJ2-5; 7 positions agree with TRBD1. V was clipped by 4 bases and J by 0 bases; unmatched bases: 8. The CDR3 is 16 residues long. For the CDR3, the DNA is TGTGCCAGCAGTTGGGGGACAGTGCCTTACCAAGAGACCCAGTACTTC. It codes for CASSWGTVPYQETQYF.

This clonotype has a handful of counts. The V call is TRBV18, the J call TRBJ2-2; D gene unclear. The CDR3 sequence is 14 residues long. CDR1 KGHSH and CDR2 LQKENI come from the germline V gene. V was trimmed by 4 bases and J by 2 bases, leaving 8 bases between them. The CDR3 DNA is TGTGCCAGCTCACACTGGGATAACACCGGGGAGCTGTTTTTT. Amino acids: CASSHWDNTGELFF.

This chain uses TRBV2 with TRBJ1-2, with 8 bases fitting TRBD1. In germline, CDR1 is SNHLY, CDR2 FYNNEI. This CDR3 comprises 14 residues. Unmatched junction bases numbered 7, after V lost 6 bases and J lost 4 bases. In nucleotides, the CDR3 is TGTGCCAGCAGCCGACAGGGGAGCTTCTATGGCTACACCTTC. As protein: CASSRQGSFYGYTF.

The rearrangement joins TRBV12-3 or TRBV12-4 to TRBJ2-7; D not certain. CDR3 size: 18 residues. The V end was cut by 0 bases, the J end by 0 bases, with 18 bases between. CDR3 DNA: TGTGCCAGCAGTTTAGCGCGTAACGGGTTCCCCCTCTCCTACGAGCAGTACTTC. This sequence encodes CASSLARNGFPLSYEQYF.

This clonotype was recorded many times. The J gene is TRBJ2-2, the V gene TRBV7-2; no definite D call. Germline V CDR1 and CDR2: SGHTA, FQGNSA. V was cut by 6 bases and J by 0 bases, with 8 bases left in between. CDR3 length: 14 amino acids. CDR3 sequence (DNA): TGTGCCAGCAGGGCAGCCGCGAACACCGGGGAGCTGTTTTTT. Translating gives CASRAAANTGELFF. Filled out from reference TRBV7-2 and TRBJ2-2, the complete variable domain reads GAGVSQSPSNKVTEKGKDVELRCDPISGHTALYWYRQSLGQGLEFLIYFQGNSAPDKSGLPSDRFSAERTGGSVSTLTIQRTQQEDSAVYLCASRAAANTGELFFGEGSRLTVL.

The V call is TRBV2, the J call TRBJ1-3; 7 bases fit TRBD1. J gave up 2 bases and V 11 bases, and 12 bases lay outside the gene matches. The CDR3 has 15 amino acids. Looked up from germline, CDR1 is SNHLY and CDR2 is FYNNEI. CDR3 DNA: TGTGCCTGGAGCAGACAGGGATCCCCTGGAAACACCATATATTTT. Translated: CAWSRQGSPGNTIYF. Complete variable domain (other parts from reference TRBV2 and TRBJ1-3): EPEVTQTPSHQVTQMGQEVILRCVPISNHLYFYWYRQILGQKVEFLVSFYNNEISEKSEIFDDQFSVERPDGSNFTLKIRSTKLEDSAMYFCAWSRQGSPGNTIYFGEGSWLTVV.

V usage is TRBV19 and J usage is TRBJ2-2; 11 positions agree with TRBD1. The V segment lost 5 bases and the J segment 0 bases; nucleotides outside the gene matches: 5. CDR3 length: 17 residues. The V gene's germline CDR1 is LNHDA and CDR2 SQIVND (reference sequence). Written as DNA, the CDR3 is TGTGCCAGTAGTCCCCGGGACAGGGGGGCGAACACCGGGGAGCTGTTTTTT. Translating it yields CASSPRDRGANTGELFF.

In regard to this clonotype: This may arise from a read error, as a much more abundant clone is one base away. The J gene is TRBJ2-2, the V gene TRBV11-3; the D is unclear. V was trimmed by 0 bases and J by 7 bases, leaving 3 bases between them. Germline CDR1 SGHNT, CDR2 YENEEA. The CDR3 spans 12 residues. CDR3 sequence reads: CASSLDLGELFF. The DNA for the CDR3 is TGTGCCAGCAGCTTAGATCTCGGGGAGCTGTTTTTT.

The rearrangement joins TRBV24-1 to TRBJ2-3; TRBD1 might be the D (5 bases). Germline V gene data show CDR1 as KGHDR and CDR2 as SFDVKD. The V and J ends lost 3 bases and 2 bases respectively, with 14 bases between them. The CDR3 consists of 16 residues. The DNA for the CDR3 is TGTGCCACCAGTGATAAGACAGCAGCCGACACAGATACGCAGTATTTT. It codes for CATSDKTAADTDTQYF.

In the case of this clonotype: A much more abundant neighbour one base away suggests this may be a read error. The chain carries TRBV7-9 and TRBJ2-7; a weak D match, TRBD1 (6 bases). This CDR3 is built from 15 residues. Germline V gene sequence: CDR1 SEHNR, CDR2 FQNEAQ (reference sequence). The CDR3 nucleotides are TGTGCCAGCAGCGTAAGCACAGGGAATTCCTACGGGCAGTACTTC. Translation gives CASSVSTGNSYGQYF.

In this sample, this clonotype turned up a few times. The chain links TRBV2 to TRBJ1-5, with unresolved D. V lost 4 bases, J lost 0 bases, and 7 bases lay in between. The CDR3 contains 14 residues. The germline V gene has CDR1 SNHLY and CDR2 FYNNEI. The CDR3 DNA reads as TGTGCCAGCAGTGTCAGGAATAGCAATCAGCCCCAGCATTTT. Translation: CASSVRNSNQPQHF.

In this sample, this clonotype turned up many times. The chain couples TRBV20-1 to TRBJ2-7; 9 bases are shared with TRBD1. V lost 4 bases and J lost 2; bases outside the gene matches: 9. The CDR3 is 15 residues long. The germline V gene has CDR1 DFQATT and CDR2 SNEGSKA (reference sequence). The CDR3 coding sequence is TGCAGTGCTACCTCCCACGGGGACAGGGCCTACGAGCAGTACTTC. It is translated as CSATSHGDRAYEQYF.